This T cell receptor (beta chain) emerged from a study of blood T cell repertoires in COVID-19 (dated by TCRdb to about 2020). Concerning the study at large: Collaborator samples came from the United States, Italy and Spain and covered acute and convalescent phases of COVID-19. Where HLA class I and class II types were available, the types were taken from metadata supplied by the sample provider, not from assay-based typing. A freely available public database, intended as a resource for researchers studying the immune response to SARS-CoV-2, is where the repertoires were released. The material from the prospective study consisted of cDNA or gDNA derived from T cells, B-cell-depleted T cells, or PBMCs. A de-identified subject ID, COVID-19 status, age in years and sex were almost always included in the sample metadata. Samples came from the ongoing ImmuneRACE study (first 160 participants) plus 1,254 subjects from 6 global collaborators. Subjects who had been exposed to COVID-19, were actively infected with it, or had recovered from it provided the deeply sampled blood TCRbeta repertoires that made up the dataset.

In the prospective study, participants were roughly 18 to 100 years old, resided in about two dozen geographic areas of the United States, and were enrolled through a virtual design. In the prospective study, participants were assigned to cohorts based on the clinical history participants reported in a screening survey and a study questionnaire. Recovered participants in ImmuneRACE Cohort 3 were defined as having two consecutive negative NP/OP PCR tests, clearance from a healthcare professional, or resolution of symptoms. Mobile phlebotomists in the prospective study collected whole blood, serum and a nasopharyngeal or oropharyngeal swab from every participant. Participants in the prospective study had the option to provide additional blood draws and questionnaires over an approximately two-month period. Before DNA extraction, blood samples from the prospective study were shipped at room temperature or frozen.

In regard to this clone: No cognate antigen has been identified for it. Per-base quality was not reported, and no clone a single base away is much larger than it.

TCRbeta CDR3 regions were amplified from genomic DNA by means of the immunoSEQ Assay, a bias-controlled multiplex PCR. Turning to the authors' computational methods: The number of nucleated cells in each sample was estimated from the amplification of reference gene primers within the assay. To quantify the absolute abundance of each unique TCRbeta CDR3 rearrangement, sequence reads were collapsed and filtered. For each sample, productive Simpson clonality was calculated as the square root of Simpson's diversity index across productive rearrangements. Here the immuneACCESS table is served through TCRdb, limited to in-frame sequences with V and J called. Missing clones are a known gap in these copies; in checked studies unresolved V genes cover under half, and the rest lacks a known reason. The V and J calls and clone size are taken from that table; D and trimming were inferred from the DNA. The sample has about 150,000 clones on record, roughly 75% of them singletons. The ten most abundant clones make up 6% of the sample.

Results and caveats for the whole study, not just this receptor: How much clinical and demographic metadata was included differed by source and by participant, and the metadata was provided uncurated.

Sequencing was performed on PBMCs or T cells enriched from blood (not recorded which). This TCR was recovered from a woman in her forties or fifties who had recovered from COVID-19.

The DNA sequence is as follows: TGTGCCAGCAGTCGGTGGGGGGGTTTAGAGTACGAGCAGTACGTC. This encodes CASSRWGGLEYEQYV. The sequence links TRBV2 to TRBJ2-7, and 7 junction bases match TRBD2. Via the germline V gene, CDR1 is SNHLY and CDR2 FYNNEI. The CDR3 numbers 15 residues from cysteine through valine. CDR3 DNA is the only sequence kept; it has 45 bases, read in frame from the first base. V loses 5 bases at its end and J loses 4 bases; junction bases beyond the gene matches: 11.